Only a few counts were recorded for the clone carrying this T cell receptor (beta chain). Its antigen is undetermined. Clones were sequenced by immunoSEQ multiplex PCR, and TCRdb holds only the in-frame ones, with some missing. The sample yields some 33,000 clones, around 70% seen once. This sample stems from a study of STAT5B mutations in CD4+ large granular lymphocyte leukemia. Trimming stripped 6 bases from V and 0 bases from J, with 12 bases between. Germline V gene lookup returns CDR1 SNHLY and CDR2 FYNNEI. The CDR3 sequence is 16 residues long. Whole-study results and caveats: Data were not HLA-matched across samples. Compared with healthy controls (2/35), patient top clones favored TRBV06 (8/27).

The sequenced sample was CD4+ T cells from blood buffy coats. The sequence was obtained from a human donor in good health. The chain links TRBV2 to TRBJ1-6; D may be TRBD1 (5 bases). This CDR3 reads CASRGQGSSYNSPLHF. The CDR3 DNA reads as TGTGCCAGCAGGGGCCAGGGAAGCTCCTATAATTCACCCCTCCACTTT.